This passage covers 23 T cell receptor beta chains from one sample sequenced in a study of shared clonotypes between healthy human individuals. Profiling relied on immunoSEQ multiplex PCR, and the TCRdb table lists in-frame clones only, not all of them. Of roughly 2 million clones in the sample, almost 96% were seen once. Sequences were obtained from naive CD4+ T cells sorted from blood. Subset defined: CD45RA+ positively selected. Receptor source: a man between 18 and 29 years old in good health.

V usage is TRBV29-1 and J usage is TRBJ2-3; 9 bases are a match to TRBD1. The CDR3 length is 12 residues. Germline assignment: CDR1 SQVTM and CDR2 ANQGSEA. V shed 7 bases and J 5 bases; nucleotides not matched to a gene: 4. The CDR3 DNA follows: TGCAGCGGGGACAGGGAAATAGATACGCAGTATTTT. This sequence encodes CSGDREIDTQYF.

This clone was seen once. The V gene is TRBV7-8, the J gene TRBJ2-7; D is perhaps TRBD2 (6 bases). From germline, CDR1 is SGHVS and CDR2 FQNEAQ. The V end lost 5 bases, the J end lost 6 bases, and 14 bases lay between the germline ends. This CDR3 is built from 13 residues. The CDR3 region is CASSLMGLTEQYF. In nucleotides, the CDR3 is TGTGCCAGCAGCCTCATGGGACTCACCGAGCAGTACTTC. Drawing the rest from reference TRBV7-8 and TRBJ2-7, the complete variable domain is GAGVSQSPRYKVAKRGQDVALRCDPISGHVSLFWYQQALGQGPEFLTYFQNEAQLDKSGLPSDRFFAERPEGSVSTLKIQRTQQEDSAVYLCASSLMGLTEQYFGPGTRLTVT.

The CDR3 region is CASSLEADRIRYF. As DNA, the CDR3 is TGTGCCAGCAGCTTAGAAGCGGATAGGATTAGGTACTTC. The chain has TRBV11-2 and TRBJ2-4; tentatively, D is TRBD2 (5 bases). Trimming shortened V by 0 bases and J by 15 bases, and 15 bases separated the two germline ends. Germline V lookup: CDR1 SGHAT, CDR2 FQNNGV. CDR3 length: 13 amino acids.

J is TRBJ2-5 and V is TRBV2; TRBD1 or TRBD2 may be the D gene (5 bases each). Between the trimmed V and J ends, which lost 7 bases and 3 bases, there was a span of 12 bases. CDR3 length: 13 amino acids. The germline V gene has CDR1 SNHLY and CDR2 FYNNEI. The CDR3 coding sequence is TGTGCCAGCATCCCCGGGACGAAAGAGACCCAGTACTTC. Its protein is CASIPGTKETQYF.

The chain couples TRBV7-8 to TRBJ1-2; D unclear. In germline, CDR1 is SGHVS, CDR2 FQNEAQ. Trimming took off 2 bases at V and 0 bases at J, with 13 bases between the two ends. The CDR3 length is 16 residues. The CDR3 loop is CASSLSSGIPNYGYTF. CDR3 sequence (DNA): TGTGCCAGCAGCTTAAGTAGCGGCATTCCTAACTATGGCTACACCTTC.

Concerning this clone: Other nucleotide sequences from this sample produce the same CDR3. The chain is built from TRBV5-6 and TRBJ2-3; 9 bases are a match to TRBD2. The CDR3 spans 15 residues. J was trimmed by 3 bases and V by 1 base; bases with no gene match: 3. Germline loops: CDR1 SGHDT, CDR2 YYEEEE. The CDR3 is CASSLIAGGTDTQYF. The CDR3 DNA is TGTGCCAGCAGCTTGATTGCGGGGGGGACAGATACGCAGTATTTT.

The J gene is TRBJ1-2, the V gene TRBV29-1; a weak D match, TRBD1 (6 bases). Trimming shortened V by 2 bases and J by 4 bases, and 14 bases separated the two germline ends. This CDR3 has 14 residues. Germline V gene sequence: CDR1 SQVTM, CDR2 ANQGSEA. The CDR3 region is CSVESSSRGYGYTF. The CDR3 nucleotides are TGCAGCGTTGAATCCAGTTCCAGGGGCTATGGCTACACCTTC.

The chain couples TRBV10-1 to TRBJ1-2; 8 nucleotides match TRBD1. This CDR3 comprises 15 residues. The trim removed 7 bases at V and 5 bases at J, leaving 12 bases unmatched. The V gene's germline CDR1 is WNHNN and CDR2 SYGVQD (reference sequence). CDR3: CASNKSGTGFYGYTF. CDR3 DNA: TGCGCCAGCAACAAATCCGGGACAGGCTTTTATGGCTACACCTTC.

V gene TRBV6-6 combines with J gene TRBJ2-7; TRBD2 is a possible D gene (5 bases). Per the germline V gene, CDR1 is MNHNY and CDR2 is SVGAGI (reference sequence). The CDR3 is made up of 16 amino acids. Trimming removed 4 bases at V and 2 bases at J, with 18 bases between. CDR3 amino acids: CASSSPSGRATYEQYF. CDR3 coding DNA: TGTGCCAGCAGTTCTCCCTCTGGGCGGGCAACCTACGAGCAGTACTTC.

To note about this clone: The same CDR3 arises from other DNA sequences in this sample as well. The chain's CDR3 is CAISVGYEQYF. The CDR3 DNA reads as TGTGCCATCAGTGTGGGATACGAGCAGTACTTC. This chain joins TRBV10-3 and TRBJ2-7; D call uncertain. CDR1 ENHRY and CDR2 SYGVKD come from the germline V gene. The V and J ends lost 4 bases and 4 bases respectively, with 5 bases between them. CDR3 length: 11 amino acids.

The rearrangement joins TRBV10-3 to TRBJ1-1, with D unresolved. The V end was cut by 3 bases, the J end by 0 bases, with 8 bases between. Germline V gene sequence: CDR1 ENHRY, CDR2 SYGVKD. This CDR3 spans 14 amino acids. CDR3 residues: CAISDGRMNTEAFF. CDR3 DNA sequence: TGTGCCATCAGTGATGGACGGATGAACACTGAAGCTTTCTTT.

The V and J genes are TRBV6-5 and TRBJ1-2; possibly TRBD1 for D (6 bases). The germline gives CDR1 MNHEY, CDR2 SVGAGI. CDR3 length: 15 amino acids. V lost 6 bases and J lost 2, with 16 bases in between. Here the CDR3 reads CASSKQGGQNYGYTF. As DNA, the CDR3 is TGTGCCAGCAGCAAACAGGGCGGACAGAACTATGGCTACACCTTC.

V gene TRBV15 combines with J gene TRBJ2-1, with TRBD2 matching 7 bases. V lost 8 bases to trimming and J lost 0 bases; unmatched junction nucleotides: 7. CDR1 LNHNV and CDR2 YYDKDF come from the germline V gene (reference sequence). The CDR3 sequence is 15 residues long. The CDR3 sequence: CATRPSGVSYNEQFF. CDR3 DNA: TGTGCCACCCGTCCTAGCGGCGTCTCCTACAATGAGCAGTTCTTC.

The chain carries TRBV6-6 and TRBJ1-1; 9 positions agree with TRBD1. Trimming at V came to 5 bases and at J to 8 bases, leaving 3 bases not matched to a gene. The CDR3 covers 12 residues. CDR1 and CDR2 (germline): MNHNY, SVGAGI (reference sequence). The CDR3 spells CASSTTGGEAFF. Written as DNA, the CDR3 is TGTGCCAGCAGTACAACAGGGGGCGAAGCTTTCTTT.

The chain uses TRBV10-3 and TRBJ1-1; 9 bases fit TRBD1. CDR1 and CDR2 from the germline V gene are ENHRY and SYGVKD. The CDR3 length is 13 residues. After removal of 4 bases from V and 4 bases from J, the junction contained 1 base not matched to a gene. CDR3 in DNA: TGTGCCATCAGTGCGGACAGGGGCACTGAAGCTTTCTTT. Translating gives CAISADRGTEAFF.

This chain connects TRBV7-9 to TRBJ1-5; D possibly corresponds to TRBD1 (5 bases). CDR3 length: 17 residues. The germline V gene has CDR1 SEHNR and CDR2 FQNEAQ (reference sequence). Trimming cost V 0 bases and J 2 bases, with 14 bases left between them. The CDR3 nucleotides read TGTGCCAGCAGCTTAGCCCAGGGAGGGGATCGCAATCAGCCCCAGCATTTT. Translated, it gives CASSLAQGGDRNQPQHF.

V and J are TRBV4-2 and TRBJ2-7, with D hard to call. CDR1 is LGHNA and CDR2 is YNFKEQ in the germline V gene. The CDR3 length is 16 residues. The ends were cut back, 2 bases at V and 2 bases at J, with 16 bases in the middle. The DNA for the CDR3 is TGTGCCAGCAGCCAATCGGTAGGGCAGAGGACCTACGAGCAGTACTTC. This sequence encodes CASSQSVGQRTYEQYF.

This sequence joins TRBV6-1 and TRBJ1-2; the D is unclear. CDR3 length: 11 amino acids. Deletions cut 8 bases from V and 8 bases from J, with 12 bases between. Germline CDR1 and CDR2: MNHNS and SASEGT. CDR3 nucleotide sequence: TGTGCCAGCCGCCCCGACTCAGGCTACACCTTC. Translated: CASRPDSGYTF.

This chain joins TRBV6-1 and TRBJ1-2, with a possible D match to TRBD1 (6 bases). Germline assignment: CDR1 MNHNS and CDR2 SASEGT. This CDR3 has 14 residues. The V gene lost 1 base and the J gene lost 4 bases, with 10 bases spanning the gap. This CDR3 reads CASSEDRESYGYTF. The DNA for the CDR3 is TGTGCCAGCAGTGAAGACAGGGAAAGCTATGGCTACACCTTC.

The V gene is TRBV6-5, the J gene TRBJ2-3; no firm D call. Germline V lookup: CDR1 MNHEY, CDR2 SVGAGI. Trimming cost V 0 bases and J 2 bases, with 12 bases left between them. There are 16 residues in the CDR3. The chain's CDR3 is CASSYSGPANTDTQYF. The DNA for the CDR3 is TGTGCCAGCAGTTACTCGGGCCCAGCGAACACAGATACGCAGTATTTT.

V and J are TRBV19 and TRBJ2-3; no definite D call. The CDR3 is 14 amino acids. V was shortened by 3 bases and J by 0 bases, with 7 bases between the two germline ends. The germline gives CDR1 LNHDA, CDR2 SQIVND (reference sequence). The CDR3 spells CASSMSVSTDTQYF. Here the CDR3 DNA reads TGTGCCAGTAGTATGAGCGTTAGCACAGATACGCAGTATTTT.

V is TRBV10-3 and J is TRBJ1-5, with a possible D match to TRBD1 (5 bases). The CDR3 loop spans 15 amino acids. Trimming took 10 bases from V and 0 from J, leaving 16 bases between them. Germline values: CDR1 ENHRY, CDR2 SYGVKD. The CDR3 nucleotides read TGTGCCACCGAGAAGGACAAGGCTAGCAATCAGCCCCAGCATTTT. It yields the protein CATEKDKASNQPQHF.

This chain uses TRBV9 with TRBJ1-1; TRBD1 matches at 12 bases. J was trimmed by 7 bases and V by 4 bases; bases with no gene match: 11. The CDR3 contains 16 residues. CDR1 is SGDLS and CDR2 is YYNGEE in the germline V gene. In nucleotides, the CDR3 is TGTGCCAGCAGCCCAAGAGGAGGGACAGGGGGCCATGAAGCTTTCTTT. Translation gives CASSPRGGTGGHEAFF.